These 26 T cell receptor beta chains were all obtained from the same sample, sequenced in a study of beta chain features in type 1 diabetes. Every isolated RNA sample was fully reverse transcribed, so sequencing captured expressed TCRB transcripts. The repertoire was sequenced with immunoSEQ multiplex PCR; TCRdb's copy has only in-frame clones and lacks some. The sample includes approximately 170,000 clones, almost 8% of them seen just once. Study results and caveats: Type 1 diabetes patients showed a moderate but significant shortening of TCRB CDR3s in all four CD4+ subsets.

Antigens of these TCRs are unknown. Sequencing was carried out using central memory CD4+ T cells from blood. The receptors were sampled from a man younger than 30 with type 1 diabetes.

V is TRBV5-1 and J is TRBJ2-2, with D possibly being TRBD2 (6 bases). Germline V gene data show CDR1 as SGHRS and CDR2 as YFSETQ. The CDR3 covers 16 residues. V lost 0 bases to trimming and J lost 2 bases, with 11 bases between them. For the CDR3, the DNA is TGCGCCAGCAGCTTGGGATCGGGACTTAACACCGGGGAGCTGTTTTTT. Translation gives CASSLGSGLNTGELFF.

The chain is built from TRBV12-5 and TRBJ2-5, with 8 bases fitting TRBD1. CDR1 is LGHNT and CDR2 is FRNRAP in the germline V gene. The CDR3 extends over 15 amino acids. The ends lost 7 bases at V and 4 bases at J; junction bases unmatched: 11. CDR3 nucleotides: TGTGCTAGTGATGACGGGACAGGCAAAGGAGAGACCCAGTACTTC. Its translation is CASDDGTGKGETQYF.

The V call is TRBV2, the J call TRBJ2-5; 7 bases line up with TRBD2. Germline V gives CDR1 SNHLY, CDR2 FYNNEI. Trimming took 8 bases from V and 5 from J; bases not matched to a gene: 2. The CDR3 sequence is 11 residues long. CDR3 bases: TGTGCCAGCGGGGGAGGGGAGACCCAGTACTTC. Protein: CASGGGETQYF.

This clone has more than one count but fewer than ten. V gene TRBV30 combines with J gene TRBJ1-4; TRBD1 agrees at 9 bases. In germline, CDR1 is GTSNPN, CDR2 SVGIG (reference sequence). Losses at the gene ends were 8 bases for V and 6 bases for J; bases not matched to a gene: 10. This CDR3 is built from 14 residues. The CDR3 reads CALQSGTGYEKLFF. CDR3 bases: TGTGCCCTTCAATCCGGGACAGGGTATGAAAAACTGTTTTTT.

This clone was recorded many times. The rearrangement uses TRBV7-9 and TRBJ1-5; 9 bases agree with TRBD1. CDR3 size: 14 residues. Germline assignment: CDR1 SEHNR and CDR2 FQNEAQ (reference sequence). V lost 5 bases, J lost 4 bases, and 3 bases stayed unmatched. The CDR3 sequence: CASSPGTGNQPQHF. CDR3 in DNA: TGTGCCAGCAGCCCCGGGACAGGGAATCAGCCCCAGCATTTT.

J is TRBJ2-2 and V is TRBV7-2; 10 bases are a match to TRBD1. The length of the CDR3 is 15 residues. J was trimmed by 4 bases and V by 5 bases; bases with no gene match: 4. Germline V CDR1 and CDR2: SGHTA, FQGNSA. CDR3 amino acids: CASSRQGAGTGELFF. The CDR3 nucleotides are TGTGCCAGCAGCCGACAGGGGGCGGGCACCGGGGAGCTGTTTTTT.

V gene TRBV15 combines with J gene TRBJ1-4, with D uncertain. CDR3 length: 16 residues. CDR1 is LNHNV and CDR2 is YYDKDF in the germline V gene (reference sequence). Trimming left V 0 bases short and J 3 bases short, with 11 bases between. CDR3 nucleotide sequence: TGTGCCACCAGCAGAGAGTCGGTGCGTCCTAATGAAAAACTGTTTTTT. This encodes CATSRESVRPNEKLFF.

This clone occurred a few times. The rearrangement uses TRBV15 and TRBJ1-2, with D unresolved. The CDR3 is 12 amino acids. Germline CDR1 reads LNHNV; CDR2 reads YYDKDF (reference sequence). The ends were cut back, 0 bases at V and 8 bases at J, with 7 bases in the middle. CDR3: CATSRDGWGYTF. Written as DNA, the CDR3 is TGTGCCACCAGCAGAGACGGGTGGGGCTACACCTTC.

This clone was detected many times. The J gene is TRBJ2-7, the V gene TRBV18; D is undetermined. The CDR3 has 13 amino acids. CDR1 is KGHSH and CDR2 is LQKENI in the germline V gene. V lost 1 base and J lost 7, with 11 bases in between. CDR3 protein: CASSPLSSLEQYF. The CDR3 coding sequence is TGTGCCAGCTCACCACTTTCGTCTCTGGAGCAGTACTTC.

This clone was found a few times. This chain connects TRBV7-9 to TRBJ2-5, with 9 bases fitting TRBD2. The CDR3 runs 15 residues. In germline, CDR1 is SEHNR, CDR2 FQNEAQ (reference sequence). V lost 2 bases and J lost 3; bases outside the gene matches: 4. Here the CDR3 reads CASSLMVAGEETQYF. The DNA for the CDR3 is TGTGCCAGCAGCTTAATGGTAGCGGGGGAAGAGACCCAGTACTTC.

This clone was recorded a few times. The V call is TRBV5-4, the J call TRBJ2-3, with 8 positions matching TRBD1. The V and J ends lost 3 bases and 0 bases, in that order; junction bases with no gene match: 0. The germline V gene encodes CDR1 SGHNT and CDR2 YYREEE (reference sequence). The CDR3 totals 14 residues. The CDR3 sequence is CASSWTGSTDTQYF. The CDR3, as DNA: TGTGCCAGCAGCTGGACAGGGAGCACAGATACGCAGTATTTT.

The sample holds a few counts of this clone. V and J are TRBV20-1 and TRBJ2-5; D not certain. Trimming stripped 3 bases from V and 6 bases from J, with 5 bases between. The CDR3 covers 10 residues. Germline lookup yields CDR1 DFQATT and CDR2 SNEGSKA (reference sequence). The CDR3: CSASGQTQYF. The CDR3 DNA reads TGCAGTGCTAGCGGTCAGACCCAGTACTTC.

This clone was recorded a few times. V and J are TRBV27 and TRBJ1-5; no clear D. Germline loops: CDR1 MNHEY, CDR2 SMNVEV (reference sequence). V was clipped by 5 bases and J by 3 bases, with 8 bases between them. CDR3 length: 13 residues. CDR3 nucleotides: TGTGCCAGCAGTGAACATACCAATCAGCCCCAGCATTTT. Translating it yields CASSEHTNQPQHF.

This clone was counted a few times. The chain is built from TRBV18 and TRBJ2-2, with a tentative D call TRBD2 (5 bases). Per germline, CDR1 KGHSH and CDR2 LQKENI. Trimming removed 2 bases at V and 2 bases at J, with 15 bases between. The CDR3 is made up of 17 amino acids. CDR3 region: CASSPIAGGGNTGELFF. The CDR3 DNA sequence: TGTGCCAGCTCACCAATTGCCGGAGGTGGAAACACCGGGGAGCTGTTTTTT.

About this clone: This sample also contains other DNA sequences that code for the same CDR3. The genes are TRBV7-9 and TRBJ1-5; D possibly corresponds to TRBD1 (5 bases). Germline V gene lookup returns CDR1 SEHNR and CDR2 FQNEAQ (reference sequence). The CDR3 loop spans 12 amino acids. The V end was cut by 3 bases, the J end by 7 bases, with 7 bases between. The CDR3 reads CASSLGGQPQHF. As DNA, the CDR3 is TGTGCCAGCAGCTTGGGGGGGCAGCCCCAGCATTTT.

This clone was detected a few times. The CDR3: CASSLGGNRGNTGELFF. The CDR3 bases are TGTGCCAGCAGCTTGGGGGGGAACAGGGGGAACACCGGGGAGCTGTTTTTT. The V gene is TRBV5-4, the J gene TRBJ2-2, with TRBD1 identical over 7 bases. The germline gives CDR1 SGHNT, CDR2 YYREEE (reference sequence). With 0 bases clipped from V and 1 base from J, the junction kept 6 bases outside the gene matches. The CDR3 length is 17 residues.

This sequence joins TRBV18 and TRBJ2-5; tentative D call: TRBD2 (6 bases). With 5 bases removed from V and 5 bases from J, the gap between germline ends came to 12 bases. This CDR3 is 13 amino acids long. Germline CDR1 KGHSH, CDR2 LQKENI. The DNA for the CDR3 is TGTGCCAGCTCATGGAGGGTATCGGAGACCCAGTACTTC. Residues: CASSWRVSETQYF.

J is TRBJ2-5 and V is TRBV28, with D unclear. Germline CDR1 MDHEN, CDR2 SYDVKM. V gave up 1 base and J gave up 5 bases, with 14 bases separating them. The CDR3 length is 15 residues. DNA of the CDR3: TGTGCCAGCAGTTTATTTATCGGAGCACGGGAGACCCAGTACTTC. This encodes CASSLFIGARETQYF.

The chain recombines TRBV30 with TRBJ1-2; 7 positions agree with TRBD1. CDR1 GTSNPN and CDR2 SVGIG come from the germline V gene (reference sequence). After removal of 3 bases from V and 4 bases from J, the junction contained 8 bases not matched to a gene. This CDR3 is built from 14 residues. CDR3 protein: CAWRSQGQGYGYTF. For the CDR3, the DNA is TGTGCCTGGAGGTCACAGGGGCAGGGCTATGGCTACACCTTC. The whole variable domain, remainder taken from reference TRBV30 and TRBJ1-2, is SQTIHQWPATLVQPVGSPLSLECTVEGTSNPNLYWYRQAAGRGLQLLFYSVGIGQISSEVPQNLSASRPQDRQFILSSKKLLLSDSGFYLCAWRSQGQGYGYTFGSGTRLTVV.

This clone was picked up a small number of times. The V gene is TRBV28, the J gene TRBJ1-1; D gene unclear. Germline lookup yields CDR1 MDHEN and CDR2 SYDVKM. The CDR3 totals 14 residues. Between the trimmed V and J ends, which lost 5 bases and 2 bases, there was a span of 12 bases. Here the CDR3 reads CASSPGWINTEAFF. In DNA, the CDR3 is TGTGCCAGCAGTCCGGGGTGGATAAACACTGAAGCTTTCTTT.

A few counts support this clone. The CDR3 spells CASSPGNVNTGELFF. The DNA of the CDR3 is TGCGCCAGCAGCCCGGGAAACGTTAACACCGGGGAGCTGTTTTTT. V usage is TRBV5-1 and J usage is TRBJ2-2, with D perhaps TRBD2 (5 bases). Germline V lookup: CDR1 SGHRS, CDR2 YFSETQ. This CDR3 region has 15 residues. V lost 4 bases and J lost 2, with 12 bases in between.

This clone was detected only a few times. The chain has TRBV30 and TRBJ1-2; 7 bases align to TRBD1. Germline V gene data show CDR1 as GTSNPN and CDR2 as SVGIG (reference sequence). V lost 0 bases and J lost 7; bases outside the gene matches: 5. There are 13 residues in the CDR3. The CDR3 DNA reads as TGTGCCTGGAGTGTACAGGGACAGAGTGGCTACACCTTC. Translated, it gives CAWSVQGQSGYTF. Looking up the rest from reference TRBV30 and TRBJ1-2 gives the full variable domain: SQTIHQWPATLVQPVGSPLSLECTVEGTSNPNLYWYRQAAGRGLQLLFYSVGIGQISSEVPQNLSASRPQDRQFILSSKKLLLSDSGFYLCAWSVQGQSGYTFGSGTRLTVV.

In this sample, this clone turned up a few times. This chain uses TRBV15 with TRBJ1-1; TRBD1 matches at 11 bases. This CDR3 region has 14 residues. Trimming took 3 bases from V and 7 from J; bases not matched to a gene: 4. Germline V gene sequence: CDR1 LNHNV, CDR2 YYDKDF (reference sequence). The CDR3 loop is CATSSGQGAVEAFF. The DNA for the CDR3 is TGTGCCACCAGCAGCGGACAGGGGGCTGTTGAAGCTTTCTTT.

This clone was detected only a few times. The chain links TRBV16 to TRBJ2-7; the D gene is possibly TRBD1 (6 bases). V was pared by 1 base and J by 5 bases, with 12 bases between. The CDR3 is made up of 14 amino acids. Germline V gene data show CDR1 as KGHSY and CDR2 as FQNENV. This CDR3 reads CASSQFTGLHEQYF. The CDR3 DNA follows: TGTGCCAGCAGCCAATTTACAGGGCTCCACGAGCAGTACTTC.

This clone was recorded a few times. The J gene is TRBJ2-7, the V gene TRBV20-1, with 8 bases that match TRBD2. CDR1 is DFQATT and CDR2 is SNEGSKA in the germline V gene (reference sequence). The CDR3 is made up of 11 amino acids. The trim removed 6 bases at V and 5 bases at J, leaving 3 bases unmatched. The DNA of the CDR3 is TGCAGTGCCGCCGGGGGGGACGAGCAGTACTTC. This codes for CSAAGGDEQYF.

The chain links TRBV14 to TRBJ2-4, with D perhaps matching TRBD2 (5 bases). V lost 2 bases to trimming and J lost 6 bases, with 17 bases between them. The CDR3 has 16 amino acids. CDR1 is SGHDN and CDR2 is FVKESK in the germline V gene. The CDR3 sequence is CASSQYGTGRLNIQYF. The CDR3 DNA follows: TGTGCCAGCAGCCAATACGGAACGGGGAGATTAAACATTCAGTACTTC.